Detailed here is one T cell receptor beta chain. Sequencing used immunoSEQ multiplex PCR; TCRdb keeps in-frame clones, though not all of them. Among about 410,000 clones, 70% to 90% were seen once, and the ten largest hold about 1.6%. This entry belongs to a study of blood T cell repertoires in COVID-19. The TCR originated in a woman in her 40s with COVID-19, enrolled during active disease. Sequences were obtained from peripheral blood.

CDR3 sequence: CAIQRTGSGRNTEAFF. The CDR3 DNA reads TGTGCCATCCAGAGGACAGGGAGCGGAAGAAACACTGAAGCTTTCTTT. The chain employs TRBV10-3 and TRBJ1-1, with 8 bases matching TRBD1. CDR1 and CDR2 from the germline V gene are ENHRY and SYGVKD. Trimming at V came to 8 bases and at J to 2 bases, leaving 13 bases not matched to a gene. This CDR3 spans 16 amino acids.